The rows below give T cell receptor beta chains drawn from one sample of a study of cytomegalovirus exposure and HLA in healthy donors. The protocol was immunoSEQ multiplex PCR, while the TCRdb copy is restricted to in-frame clones and leaves out a portion. The sample lists under 200,000 clones, over 75% occurring once. Input material: PBMCs. The receptors were gathered from a male donor in good health and CMV-seronegative. CDR3s include the opening cysteine and the closing phenylalanine or tryptophan. Fields, in order: J gene, V gene, clone size, D gene, CDR3 DNA, CDR3 protein. The D gene is left open where the match is weak. Expanded clones are given a class, and other clones once, few, many or no size at all.

>TRBJ1-1|TRBV10-3|few|NA
TGTGCCATCCGCCGGGAGGGCAGCATGAACACTGAAGCTTTCTTT
CAIRREGSMNTEAFF
>TRBJ1-1|TRBV15|NA|NA
TGTGCCACCAGCAGGGGCGGGATGAACACTGAAGCTTTCTTT
CATSRGGMNTEAFF
>TRBJ2-7|TRBV6-4|NA|TRBD1
TGTGCCAGCAGTCCAAACCCGGGACAGGGATACGAGCAGTACTTC
CASSPNPGQGYEQYF
>TRBJ2-7|TRBV9|NA|TRBD1
TGTGCCAGCAGCGGACGGGACAGGGGAACCTACGAGCAGTACTTC
CASSGRDRGTYEQYF
>TRBJ1-2|TRBV6-1|NA|NA
TGTGCCAGCAATAGAGGCCTAGCTAACTATGGCTACACCTTC
CASNRGLANYGYTF
>TRBJ2-2|TRBV5-4|NA|NA
TGTGCCAGCAGCCCCGGGGGAATGGGTTCAACCGGGGAGCTGTTTTTT
CASSPGGMGSTGELFF
>TRBJ1-5|TRBV2|NA|TRBD1
TGTGCCAGCAGTACTTCAGACAGGGTACATCAGCCCCAGCATTTT
CASSTSDRVHQPQHF
>TRBJ2-3|TRBV7-8|NA|NA
TGTGCCAGCAGCTTAGGCGGACTCTCAGATACGCAGTATTTT
CASSLGGLSDTQYF
>TRBJ2-5|TRBV4-3|few|TRBD2
TGCGCCAGCAGCCAAGCGAGCGGGGGGGAGTTCCAAGAGACCCAGTACTTC
CASSQASGGEFQETQYF
>TRBJ1-1|TRBV7-9|few|NA
TGTGCCAGCAGCTTAGCCTCCGGCCACGGAGGAGAAGCTTTCTTT
CASSLASGHGGEAFF
>TRBJ1-2|TRBV5-4|NA|NA
TGTGCCAGCAGCTTGGAACAGCCAACTAACTATGGCTACACCTTC
CASSLEQPTNYGYTF
>TRBJ2-1|TRBV19|NA|TRBD2
TGTGCCAGTAGTATGAGCGGGGGGGCCGGGTATGAGCAGTTCTTC
CASSMSGGAGYEQFF
>TRBJ1-4|TRBV5-1|NA|TRBD1
TGCGCCAGCAGCTTGTCGGGTGGGGGACAGAAGAATGAAAAACTGTTTTTT
CASSLSGGGQKNEKLFF
>TRBJ1-1|TRBV6-5|NA|NA
TGTGCCTCAAAAAGGGAGGAAGGAGGGACTGAAGCTTTCTTT
CASKREEGGTEAFF
>TRBJ1-2|TRBV5-1|NA|TRBD1
TGCGCCAGCAGCTTTGGACAGGCGGACTATGGCTACACCTTC
CASSFGQADYGYTF
>TRBJ1-1|TRBV11-2|NA|TRBD1
TGTGCCAGCAGCTTAAGATTTGGGGACAGAGACACTGAAGCTTTCTTT
CASSLRFGDRDTEAFF
>TRBJ2-3|TRBV10-3|NA|TRBD1
TGTGCCATCAAGGGGGCTTTTGGCACAGATACGCAGTATTTT
CAIKGAFGTDTQYF
>TRBJ1-4|TRBV5-4|NA|TRBD1
TGTGCCAGTAGGGACAGGGAGAGAGGCGAAAAACTGTTTTTT
CASRDRERGEKLFF
>TRBJ1-5|TRBV6-1|NA|NA
TGTGCCAGCAGTGAAGCGCTGGGAGAGAATCAGCCCCAGCATTTT
CASSEALGENQPQHF
>TRBJ1-2|TRBV6-6|NA|NA
TGTGCCAGCAGCCCCGGGGGGGATGGGGCGCGCTACACCTTC
CASSPGGDGARYTF
>TRBJ2-7|TRBV6-5|NA|TRBD1
TGTGCCAGCAGTTACCAGCAGGGGGCCTACGAGCAGTACTTC
CASSYQQGAYEQYF
>TRBJ2-7|TRBV29-1|NA|NA
TGCAGCGTCGTAGGGGGGGGACTTACCTACGAGCAGTACTTC
CSVVGGGLTYEQYF
>TRBJ1-1|TRBV10-2|few|NA
TGCGCCAGCAGTGAGCCAGTAGGGAGTGCTTTCTTT
CASSEPVGSAFF
>TRBJ2-2|TRBV5-4|once|TRBD2
TGTGCCAGCAGCAACCTGAGTGGGGGGGGGTCCGGGGAGCTGTTTTTT
CASSNLSGGGSGELFF
>TRBJ1-2|TRBV30|few|TRBD1
TGTGCCTGGCTGACAGGGGGCCACGGCTACACCTTC
CAWLTGGHGYTF
>TRBJ2-4|TRBV6-5|few|NA
TGTGCCAGCAGATTCCCCGGTGGAAACATTCAGTACTTC
CASRFPGGNIQYF
>TRBJ2-2|TRBV5-1|NA|TRBD2
TGCGCCAGCAGCTTGTCCGGGGGGGACACCGGGGAGCTGTTTTTT
CASSLSGGDTGELFF
>TRBJ2-5|TRBV5-8|NA|TRBD1
TGTGCCAGCAGCTCGGGACAGACGTACCAAGAGACCCAGTACTTC
CASSSGQTYQETQYF
>TRBJ2-2|TRBV7-8|NA|NA
TGTGCCAGCAGCTTATCCCACATAACCGGGGAGCTGTTTTTT
CASSLSHITGELFF
>TRBJ2-5|TRBV19|few|NA
TGTGCCAGTAGTATAGCCCAGGGGGAGACCCAGTACTTC
CASSIAQGETQYF
>TRBJ1-5|TRBV2|NA|NA
TGTGCCAGCAAATCAGGGTATCCAAATCAGCCCCAGCATTTT
CASKSGYPNQPQHF
>TRBJ1-2|TRBV5-4|NA|TRBD1
TGTGCCAGCAGCTGGGGACAGGGTAGCTACACCTTC
CASSWGQGSYTF
>TRBJ2-1|TRBV15|NA|NA
TGTGCCACCAGTCAAACGAGAGGGCGGTCCTACAATGAGCAGTTCTTC
CATSQTRGRSYNEQFF
>TRBJ2-5|TRBV7-2|NA|NA
TGTGCCAGCAGCCCGACAAGACAAGAGACCCAGTACTTC
CASSPTRQETQYF
>TRBJ1-6|TRBV19|once|NA
TGTGCCAGTAGTCTGGAGGTATATAATTCACCCCTCCACTTT
CASSLEVYNSPLHF
>TRBJ1-2|TRBV13|NA|NA
TGTGCCAGCAGCGACGGGACAAGAGGGAGACCAAACTATGGCTACACCTTC
CASSDGTRGRPNYGYTF
>TRBJ2-1|TRBV11-3|NA|NA
TGTGCCAGCAGCTTAGGGGCAGGGATGGACAATGAGCAGTTCTTC
CASSLGAGMDNEQFF
>TRBJ1-3|TRBV7-6|NA|NA
TGTGCCAGCAGCTTTTCTGTACAGGAGCCGCTCGGCGGAAACACCATATATTTT
CASSFSVQEPLGGNTIYF
>TRBJ1-4|TRBV10-3|NA|TRBD1
TGTGCCATCAGTGAGTCGCAGGGACAGGGTTTCGAAAAACTGTTTTTT
CAISESQGQGFEKLFF
>TRBJ2-2|TRBV6-4|few|NA
TGTGCCAGCAGTCAATACAGGCGCCCGAACACCGGGGAGCTGTTTTTT
CASSQYRRPNTGELFF
>TRBJ1-4|TRBV7-9|NA|TRBD1
TGTGCCAGCAGCTTTCGCGGGACAGGCGAAAAACTGTTTTTT
CASSFRGTGEKLFF
>TRBJ2-2|TRBV2|NA|TRBD1
TGTGCCAGCAGTAAAGGGGTAGGGGGCTTCGGGGAGCTGTTTTTT
CASSKGVGGFGELFF
>TRBJ2-1|TRBV5-1|once|NA
TGCGCCAGCAGCTTGGCCGGGAACTCCTACAATGAGCAGTTCTTC
CASSLAGNSYNEQFF
>TRBJ2-2|TRBV27|NA|NA
TGTGCCAGCAGTTCCCGGGGGACCGGGGAGCTGTTTTTT
CASSSRGTGELFF
>TRBJ1-5|TRBV27|NA|NA
TGTGCCAGCAGTTTATACCGCCCGAGCGGGAATCAGCCCCAGCATTTT
CASSLYRPSGNQPQHF
>TRBJ2-7|TRBV19|NA|TRBD1
TGTGCCAGTAGTACAGGGGGACCGTCCGCGCAGTACTTC
CASSTGGPSAQYF
>TRBJ1-3|TRBV29-1|NA|NA
TGCAGCGTTGAAGAATTCGGTTTTGGAAACACCATATATTTT
CSVEEFGFGNTIYF
>TRBJ2-5|TRBV2|NA|TRBD2
TGTGCCAGCAGACCTAGCGGACTCCAAGAGACCCAGTACTTC
CASRPSGLQETQYF
>TRBJ2-1|TRBV7-9|NA|NA
TGTGCCAGCAGCTTAGTGTTACAGAACAATGAGCAGTTCTTC
CASSLVLQNNEQFF